This TCR beta chain appears in the sequencing data of a study of Graves' ophthalmopathy and Graves' hyperthyroidism. Study results and caveats: Blood was where most expanded thyroid clonotypes above 0.001 frequency also turned up.

Scientists amplified the TCR beta CDR3 regions from RNA transcripts. Following a first-round RT-PCR that used HTBI primers, a second-round multiplex PCR was carried out. TCRdb fed the multiplex PCR reads into MiXCR, producing one record per CDR3 protein. The sample yields about 620,000 distinct CDR3 sequences, 20% to 25% seen once. This clonotype has a count of ten or more. The antigen is not known. V lost 5 bases, J lost 2 bases, and 9 bases stayed unmatched. The CDR3 covers 16 residues. The TCR sequence derives from a woman between 18 and 29 years old with stable Graves' hyperthyroidism. Some clones in this sample may be carry-over from other donors' samples. The sample taken for sequencing was peripheral blood. The chain is built from TRBV12-3 or TRBV12-4 and TRBJ2-7; the match to TRBD2 covers 10 bases. CDR3 protein: CASSNSGGQWPYEQYF. CDR3 bases: TGTGCCAGCAGTAATAGCGGGGGGCAGTGGCCCTACGAGCAGTACTTC.